This T cell receptor beta chain was found in a study of blood T cells in healthy people across ages. Findings of the study overall: Possibly, changes in expanded clonotypes were confounded because donor CMV status was unknown.

Next came a second PCR, run for about 6 to 11 cycles, which used a sample-barcoded 5' primer along with a J-beta primer mix. TCRdb re-called the 5' RACE reads with MiXCR, one entry per CDR3 protein. The table shows hundreds of thousands of distinct CDR3 sequences, with more than 20% occurring only once. V was trimmed by 1 base and J by 0 bases, leaving 10 bases between them. The CDR3 is 14 residues long. Germline CDR1 DFQATT, CDR2 SNEGSKA (reference sequence). A few counts support this clonotype. Its matching antigen is unknown. Specimen: blood. The chain joins TRBV20-1 to TRBJ2-7; D is tentatively TRBD1 or TRBD2 (5 bases each). This TCR came from a man aged 65 to 79 in good health. In DNA, the CDR3 is TGCAGTGCTAGAGGTGGGGACGACTCCTACGAGCAGTACTTC. This translates into CSARGGDDSYEQYF.